What follows is one T cell receptor (beta chain) and its context. The record originates from a study of T cells in Graves' hyperthyroidism and ophthalmopathy. From RNA transcripts, TCR beta CDR3 regions were amplified. The HTBI primer set served for first-round RT-PCR of the TCR CDR3. TCRdb itself ran the multiplex PCR reads through MiXCR, one entry per CDR3 protein. Here the sample spans around 610,000 distinct CDR3 sequences, about 15% being singletons. The length of the CDR3 is 15 residues. Germline V CDR1 and CDR2: MNHEY, SVGAGI. The V gene lost 4 bases and the J gene lost 4 bases, with 16 bases spanning the gap.

The rearrangement joins TRBV6-5 to TRBJ1-1, with a possible D match to TRBD1 (6 bases). Sequencing was done on a sample of blood. The receptor comes from a woman in her forties with Graves' ophthalmopathy. CDR3 residues: CASSFPPGARTEAFF. In DNA form, the CDR3 reads TGTGCCAGCAGTTTTCCCCCAGGGGCGCGCACTGAAGCTTTCTTT.